The 4 T cell receptor beta chains below all came from one sample that was sequenced in a study of shared clonotypes between healthy human individuals. TCRdb keeps only in-frame clones here, not all; method: immunoSEQ multiplex PCR. The sample lists some 630,000 clones, 55% to 75% seen once, with under 2% in the top ten. Sequencing was done on a sample of memory CD4+ T cells sorted from blood. Subset indicated: CD45RA-negative fraction. The origin of the receptors is a young woman in good health.

The V and J genes are TRBV5-1 and TRBJ2-5; 10 bases are shared with TRBD2. Trimming cost V 0 bases and J 5 bases; bases outside gene matches: 4. Germline CDR1 SGHRS, CDR2 YFSETQ. CDR3 length: 15 amino acids. CDR3 DNA: TGCGCCAGCAGCTTGGTGGCTAGCGGGAGTGAGACCCAGTACTTC. It codes for CASSLVASGSETQYF.

The CDR3 reads CASSLQTSGSGETQYF. The CDR3 DNA reads as TGTGCCAGCAGCCTACAGACTAGCGGGAGCGGTGAGACCCAGTACTTC. The chain uses TRBV7-7 and TRBJ2-5; 12 bases line up with TRBD2. The ends lost 5 bases at V and 5 bases at J; junction bases unmatched: 9. The CDR3 contains 16 residues. In germline, CDR1 is SSHAT, CDR2 FNYEAQ (reference sequence).

This clone was detected many times. J is TRBJ1-5 and V is TRBV28, with TRBD1 as a possible D gene (5 bases). Germline CDR1 reads MDHEN; CDR2 reads SYDVKM. V was trimmed by 5 bases and J by 4 bases, leaving 9 bases between them. This CDR3 comprises 13 residues. Here the CDR3 DNA reads TGTGCCAGCAGTGAGGACAATAATCAGCCCCAGCATTTT. It codes for CASSEDNNQPQHF. The full variable domain, with the rest looked up from reference TRBV28 and TRBJ1-5, is DVKVTQSSRYLVKRTGEKVFLECVQDMDHENMFWYRQDPGLGLRLIYFSYDVKMKEKGDIPEGYSVSREKKERFSLILESASTNQTSMYLCASSEDNNQPQHFGDGTRLSIL.

The chain carries TRBV18 and TRBJ1-5; 10 bases match TRBD1. Germline V CDR1 and CDR2: KGHSH, LQKENI. Germline trimming cut 2 bases from V and 3 bases from J; bases unmatched to any gene: 4. The CDR3 loop spans 16 amino acids. CDR3 nucleotide sequence: TGTGCCAGCTCACCATCCGGGACAGGGGTCAATCAGCCCCAGCATTTT. This gives the protein CASSPSGTGVNQPQHF.